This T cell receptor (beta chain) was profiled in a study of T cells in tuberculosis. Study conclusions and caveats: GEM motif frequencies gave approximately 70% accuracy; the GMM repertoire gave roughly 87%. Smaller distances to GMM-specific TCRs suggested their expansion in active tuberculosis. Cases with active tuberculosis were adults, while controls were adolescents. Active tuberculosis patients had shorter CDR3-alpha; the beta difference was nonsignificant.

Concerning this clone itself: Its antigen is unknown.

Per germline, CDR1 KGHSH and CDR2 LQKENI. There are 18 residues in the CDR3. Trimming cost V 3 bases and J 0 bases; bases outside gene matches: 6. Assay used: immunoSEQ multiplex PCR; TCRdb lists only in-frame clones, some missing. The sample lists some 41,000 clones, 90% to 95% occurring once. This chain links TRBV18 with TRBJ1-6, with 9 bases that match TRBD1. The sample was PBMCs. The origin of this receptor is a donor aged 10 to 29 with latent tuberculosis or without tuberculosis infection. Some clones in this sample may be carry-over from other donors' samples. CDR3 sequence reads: CASSPLGQGSSYNSPLHF. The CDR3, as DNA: TGTGCCAGCTCACCCCTCGGACAGGGGAGCTCCTATAATTCACCCCTCCACTTT.